This T cell receptor (beta chain) was found in a study of metastatic and nonmetastatic thyroid tumors. In the study overall: The comparison covered peripheral blood and tumor or nodule tissue in malignant and benign thyroid patients.

Study-level findings and limits: It was reportedly found that TCR beta diversity was significantly higher in malignant thyroid tumors than in benign nodules, a difference seen in both blood and tumor samples.

No treatment had been given to any patient before thyroid surgery. Germline lookup yields CDR1 SGHAT and CDR2 FQNNGV. The CDR3 loop spans 16 amino acids. TCRdb re-called clones from the PCR reads using MiXCR. This table holds more than 40,000 clones, approximately 24% found once. As regards this clone: Its antigen is currently unknown. An end of the junction does not agree with germline; a read error may underlie this.

The clonotype originates from a female donor with papillary thyroid cancer or a benign thyroid nodule (not recorded which). Some clones in this sample may be carry-over from other donors' samples. Material: tumor tissue. J is TRBJ2-7 and V is TRBV11-2, with D tentatively TRBD2 (5 bases). The DNA for the CDR3 is TGTGCCAGCAGTCGGGCACTAGGCGGATACTACTACAAGCAGTACTTC. It translates to CASSRALGGYYYKQYF.